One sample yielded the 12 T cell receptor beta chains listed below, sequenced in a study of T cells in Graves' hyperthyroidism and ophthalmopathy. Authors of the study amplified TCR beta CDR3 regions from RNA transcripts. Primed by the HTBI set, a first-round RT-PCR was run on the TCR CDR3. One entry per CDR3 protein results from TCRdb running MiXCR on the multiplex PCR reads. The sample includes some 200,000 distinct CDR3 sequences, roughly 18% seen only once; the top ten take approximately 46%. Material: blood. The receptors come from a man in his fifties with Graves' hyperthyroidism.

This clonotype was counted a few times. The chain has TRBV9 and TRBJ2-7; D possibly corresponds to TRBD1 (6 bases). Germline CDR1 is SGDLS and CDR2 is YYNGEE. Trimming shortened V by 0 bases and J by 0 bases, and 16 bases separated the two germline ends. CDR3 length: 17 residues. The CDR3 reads CASSVGSGASPSYEQYF. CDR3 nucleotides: TGTGCCAGCAGCGTAGGGTCAGGGGCGTCGCCCTCCTACGAGCAGTACTTC.

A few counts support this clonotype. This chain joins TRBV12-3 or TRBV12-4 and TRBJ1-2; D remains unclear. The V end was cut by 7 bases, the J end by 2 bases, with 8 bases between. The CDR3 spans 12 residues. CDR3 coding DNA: TGTGCCAGCACCAGAGACAACTATGGCTACACCTTC. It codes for CASTRDNYGYTF.

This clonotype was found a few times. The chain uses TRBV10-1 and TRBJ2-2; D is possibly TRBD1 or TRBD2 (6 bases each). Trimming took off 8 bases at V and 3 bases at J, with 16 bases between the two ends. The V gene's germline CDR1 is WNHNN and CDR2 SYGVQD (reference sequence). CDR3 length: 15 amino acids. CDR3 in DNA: TGCGCCAGCCTACTGGGGGGCGCGGACACCGGGGAGCTGTTTTTT. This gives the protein CASLLGGADTGELFF.

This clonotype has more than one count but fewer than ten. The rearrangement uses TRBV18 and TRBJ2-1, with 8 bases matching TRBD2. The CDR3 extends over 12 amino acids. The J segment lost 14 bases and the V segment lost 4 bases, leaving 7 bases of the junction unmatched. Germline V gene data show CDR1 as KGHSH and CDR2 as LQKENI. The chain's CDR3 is CASSHGTSFEFF. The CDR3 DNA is TGTGCCAGCTCACACGGGACTAGTTTTGAGTTCTTC.

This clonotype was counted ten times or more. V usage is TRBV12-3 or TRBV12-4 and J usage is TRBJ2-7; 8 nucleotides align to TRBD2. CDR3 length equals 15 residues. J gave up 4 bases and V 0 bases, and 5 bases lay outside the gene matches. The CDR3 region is CASSLAGSGTYEQYF. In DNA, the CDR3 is TGTGCCAGCAGTTTAGCGGGTAGCGGGACTTACGAGCAGTACTTC.

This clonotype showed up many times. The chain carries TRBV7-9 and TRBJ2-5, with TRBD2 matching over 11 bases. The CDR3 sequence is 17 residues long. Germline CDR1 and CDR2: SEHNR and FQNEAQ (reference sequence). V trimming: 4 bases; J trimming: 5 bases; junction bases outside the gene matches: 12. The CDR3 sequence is CASSSSRSGRAAETQYF. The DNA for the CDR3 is TGTGCCAGCAGCTCCTCGCGTAGCGGGAGGGCCGCGGAGACCCAGTACTTC.

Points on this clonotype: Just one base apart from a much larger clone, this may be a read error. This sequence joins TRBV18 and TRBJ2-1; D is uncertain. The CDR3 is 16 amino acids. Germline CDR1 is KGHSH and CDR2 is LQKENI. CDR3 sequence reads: CTSSPPTYSSYNEQFF. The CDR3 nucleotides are TGTACCAGCTCACCACCGACTTACAGCTCCTACAATGAGCAGTTCTTC.

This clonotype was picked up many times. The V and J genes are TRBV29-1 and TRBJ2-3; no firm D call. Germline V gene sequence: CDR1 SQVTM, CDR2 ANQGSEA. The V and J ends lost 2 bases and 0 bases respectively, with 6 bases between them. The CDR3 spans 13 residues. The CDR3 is CSVELGSTDTQYF. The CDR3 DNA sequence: TGCAGCGTTGAACTGGGCAGCACAGATACGCAGTATTTT.

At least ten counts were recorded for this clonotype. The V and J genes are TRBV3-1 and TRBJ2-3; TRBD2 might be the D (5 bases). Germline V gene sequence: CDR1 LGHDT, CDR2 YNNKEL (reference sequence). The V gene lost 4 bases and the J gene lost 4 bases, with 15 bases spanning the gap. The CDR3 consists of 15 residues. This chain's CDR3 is CASSRSFGSADTQYF. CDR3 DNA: TGTGCCAGCAGCCGCAGTTTTGGGAGCGCAGATACGCAGTATTTT.

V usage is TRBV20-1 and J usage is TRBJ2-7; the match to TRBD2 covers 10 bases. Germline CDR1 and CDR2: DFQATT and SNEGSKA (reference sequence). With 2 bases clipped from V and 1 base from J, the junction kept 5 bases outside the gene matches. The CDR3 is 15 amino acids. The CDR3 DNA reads TGCAGTGCTAGACCACGGACTAGCGGTTCCTACGAGCAGTACTTC. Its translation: CSARPRTSGSYEQYF.

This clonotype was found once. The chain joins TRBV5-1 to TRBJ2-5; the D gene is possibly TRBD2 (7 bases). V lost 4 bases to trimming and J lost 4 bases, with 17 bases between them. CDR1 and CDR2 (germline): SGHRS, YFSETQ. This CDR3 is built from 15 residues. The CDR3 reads CASSAGAWKGETQYF. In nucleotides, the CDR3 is TGCGCCAGCAGCGCGGGGGCGTGGAAGGGAGAGACCCAGTACTTC. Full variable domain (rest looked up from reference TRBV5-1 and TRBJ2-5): KAGVTQTPRYLIKTRGQQVTLSCSPISGHRSVSWYQQTPGQGLQFLFEYFSETQRNKGNFPGRFSGRQFSNSRSEMNVSTLELGDSALYLCASSAGAWKGETQYFGPGTRLLVL.

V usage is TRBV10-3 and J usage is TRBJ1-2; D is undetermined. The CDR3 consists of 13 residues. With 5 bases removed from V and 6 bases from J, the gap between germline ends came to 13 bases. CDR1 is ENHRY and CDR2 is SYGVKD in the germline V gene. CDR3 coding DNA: TGTGCCATCAGTAACCAAGGGCGAGATGGCTACACCTTC. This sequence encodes CAISNQGRDGYTF.